Each of the 10 T cell receptor delta chains below was sequenced from the same sample in a study of gamma-delta T cells after stem cell transplantation. TCRdb reran clone calling via CATT on the RT-PCR reads. The data contain over 2,000 delta-chain clones, roughly 15% of them singletons. Sequencing was carried out using gamma-delta T cells. These TCRs come from a human donor. It is not recorded whose cells these are; they may come from a transplant donor. This table probably holds off-target reads from a library built for another chain.

This clone was seen a few times. The chain uses TRDV2 and TRDJ1; 10 nucleotides agree with TRDD3. Germline V gene lookup returns CDR1 GEAIGNYY and CDR2 EKD. The J segment lost 0 bases and the V segment lost 0 bases, leaving 12 bases of the junction unmatched. There are 19 residues in the CDR3. CDR3 in DNA: TGTGCCTGTGACACCCTTACTGGGGGATCCCTTTTGTACACCGATAAACTCATCTTT. Translation gives CACDTLTGGSLLYTDKLIF.

The sample holds a few counts of this clone. CDR3 in DNA: TGTGCCTGTGAGAGGATGAATACTGGGGGATACAATACCGATAAACTCATCTTT. It codes for CACERMNTGGYNTDKLIF. This sequence joins TRDV2 and TRDJ1, with 12 bases matching TRDD3. Germline V gene data show CDR1 as GEAIGNYY and CDR2 as EKD. The CDR3 has 18 amino acids. V was clipped by 4 bases and J by 2 bases; unmatched bases: 13.

Turning to this clone: Other DNA sequences of this sample code for an identical CDR3. The DNA for the CDR3 is TGTGCCTGTGACGACTTGGGGGGAGAATCTTTGACAGCACAACTCTTCTTT. Its translation is CACDDLGGESLTAQLFF. The chain joins TRDV2 to TRDJ2, with D maybe TRDD3 (6 bases). V was cut by 3 bases and J by 0 bases, with 16 bases left in between. Germline CDR1 is GEAIGNYY and CDR2 is EKD. The CDR3 has 17 amino acids.

A few counts support this clone. V and J are TRDV2 and TRDJ1; no firm D call. V was cut by 1 base and J by 0 bases, with 17 bases left in between. This CDR3 is built from 17 residues. Per the germline V gene, CDR1 is GEAIGNYY and CDR2 is EKD. The chain's CDR3 is CACDTLSARMHTDKLIF. In DNA form, the CDR3 reads TGTGCCTGTGACACTCTTTCCGCCCGAATGCACACCGATAAACTCATCTTT.

This clone was observed a handful of times. This chain connects TRDV2 to TRDJ1; 8 bases fit TRDD3. The CDR3 sequence is 19 residues long. V shed 4 bases and J 0 bases; nucleotides not matched to a gene: 18. In germline, CDR1 is GEAIGNYY, CDR2 EKD. CDR3: CACEPLGDTGSQYTDKLIF. CDR3 bases: TGTGCCTGTGAACCCCTCGGGGATACAGGGTCCCAGTACACCGATAAACTCATCTTT.

The V call is TRDV2, the J call TRDJ3, with 10 positions matching TRDD3. The V and J ends lost 0 bases and 0 bases, in that order; junction bases with no gene match: 10. This CDR3 is built from 21 residues. Germline lookup yields CDR1 GEAIGNYY and CDR2 EKD. The CDR3 region is CACDTARDWGMSSWDTRQMFF. The CDR3 nucleotides are TGTGCCTGTGACACCGCGAGGGACTGGGGGATGAGCTCCTGGGACACCCGACAGATGTTTTTC.

This clone was found a few times. The chain combines TRDV2 with TRDJ1, with 8 bases that match TRDD3. The CDR3 has 17 amino acids. In germline, CDR1 is GEAIGNYY, CDR2 EKD. J was trimmed by 2 bases and V by 3 bases; bases with no gene match: 13. CDR3 residues: CACDPIRGIRETDKLIF. The CDR3 DNA reads TGTGCCTGTGACCCCATCCGTGGGATACGGGAAACCGATAAACTCATCTTT.

The genes are TRDV2 and TRDJ1; 7 bases map to TRDD3. The CDR3 spans 16 residues. J was trimmed by 0 bases and V by 1 base; bases with no gene match: 7. Germline V gene data show CDR1 as GEAIGNYY and CDR2 as EKD. The CDR3 bases are TGTGCCTGTGACACGATGGGGGAGAGGTACACCGATAAACTCATCTTT. This sequence encodes CACDTMGERYTDKLIF.

The genes are TRDV2 and TRDJ1; possible D gene TRDD3, 6 bases. Trimming took 0 bases from V and 4 from J, leaving 17 bases between them. This CDR3 comprises 16 residues. CDR1 and CDR2 from the germline V gene are GEAIGNYY and EKD. The CDR3 region is CACDTVGDSTNDKLIF. The CDR3 nucleotides are TGTGCCTGTGACACCGTCGGGGATTCGACGAACGATAAACTCATCTTT.

The J gene is TRDJ1, the V gene TRDV2; 13 bases fit TRDD3. Germline assignment: CDR1 GEAIGNYY and CDR2 EKD. V dropped 0 bases and J dropped 4; count of bases not matched to a gene: 13. CDR3 length equals 19 residues. In DNA form, the CDR3 reads TGTGCCTGTGACACCGGGACCCTACTGGGGGATACGCGAGGCGATAAACTCATCTTT. It encodes CACDTGTLLGDTRGDKLIF.